These 27 T cell receptor beta chains were all obtained from the same sample, sequenced in a study of early T cells in non-severe SARS-CoV-2 infection. TCRdb independently ran MiXCR on the 5' RACE reads; one entry per CDR3 protein. The repertoire includes 100,000 to 150,000 distinct CDR3 sequences, approximately 15% of them detected once, and roughly 22% sits in the top ten. Sequencing was performed on whole blood. These receptors came from an adult who was a healthcare worker with PCR-confirmed SARS-CoV-2 infection or an uninfected control (not recorded which).

The genes are TRBV10-3 and TRBJ2-3; 7 bases line up with TRBD2. CDR1 is ENHRY and CDR2 is SYGVKD in the germline V gene. Unmatched junction bases numbered 9, after V lost 6 bases and J lost 0 bases. This CDR3 is built from 16 residues. CDR3: CAIRTGRELSTDTQYF. In nucleotides, the CDR3 is TGTGCCATCAGGACGGGGCGGGAGCTAAGCACAGATACGCAGTATTTT.

V gene TRBV7-9 combines with J gene TRBJ2-3; 7 positions match TRBD1. CDR1 is SEHNR and CDR2 is FQNEAQ in the germline V gene (reference sequence). With 2 bases clipped from V and 5 bases from J, the junction kept 7 bases outside the gene matches. This CDR3 contains 15 residues. Here the CDR3 reads CASSLMGQRLDTQYF. The CDR3 DNA sequence: TGTGCCAGCAGCTTAATGGGACAGAGACTAGATACGCAGTATTTT.

This rearrangement joins TRBV7-9 to TRBJ1-1; D call uncertain. CDR1 SEHNR and CDR2 FQNEAQ come from the germline V gene (reference sequence). The CDR3 loop spans 14 amino acids. The V end was cut by 5 bases, the J end by 7 bases, with 17 bases between. CDR3: CASSPPPWGIEAFF. The CDR3 coding sequence is TGTGCCAGCAGCCCCCCCCCGTGGGGAATTGAAGCTTTCTTT.

This clonotype was seen only a few times. This chain uses TRBV12-3 or TRBV12-4 with TRBJ1-1; unclear D gene. The V and J ends lost 10 bases and 0 bases respectively, with 12 bases between them. CDR3 length: 13 residues. CDR3 region: CATGTFMNTEAFF. CDR3 in DNA: TGTGCCACAGGAACCTTCATGAACACTGAAGCTTTCTTT.

This clonotype was counted between two and nine times. The V call is TRBV7-8, the J call TRBJ2-1; D is undetermined. The CDR3 sequence is 18 residues long. Trimming cost V 2 bases and J 6 bases, with 23 bases left between them. Germline lookup yields CDR1 SGHVS and CDR2 FQNEAQ. CDR3 bases: TGTGCCAGCAGCTTATTGGTGACATCAGAGACCCATCCCAATGAGCAGTTCTTC. The encoded protein is CASSLLVTSETHPNEQFF.

The chain links TRBV9 to TRBJ2-1; 7 bases are shared with TRBD2. Per the germline V gene, CDR1 is SGDLS and CDR2 is YYNGEE. Trimming took 4 bases from V and 4 from J; bases not matched to a gene: 5. The CDR3 runs to 14 residues. This CDR3 is CASSFAGEYNEQFF. In nucleotides, the CDR3 is TGTGCCAGCAGCTTTGCGGGGGAATACAATGAGCAGTTCTTC. The entire variable domain, with the rest obtained from reference TRBV9 and TRBJ2-1, is as follows: DSGVTQTPKHLITATGQRVTLRCSPRSGDLSVYWYQQSLDQGLQFLIQYYNGEERAKGNILERFSAQQFPDLHSELNLSSLELGDSALYFCASSFAGEYNEQFFGPGTRLTVL.

This clonotype was observed many times. The chain carries TRBV6-6 and TRBJ2-1; 9 bases agree with TRBD2. The CDR3 contains 16 residues. Germline assignment: CDR1 MNHNY and CDR2 SVGAGI (reference sequence). The J segment lost 0 bases and the V segment lost 0 bases, leaving 0 bases of the junction unmatched. This CDR3 is CASSYSRGGSYNEQFF. CDR3 coding DNA: TGTGCCAGCAGTTACTCGCGGGGGGGCTCCTACAATGAGCAGTTCTTC.

The genes are TRBV24-1 and TRBJ2-1; TRBD1 aligns across 7 bases. Per germline, CDR1 KGHDR and CDR2 SFDVKD. The CDR3 totals 12 residues. V shed 6 bases, J shed 8 bases, and the junction held 3 bases outside the gene matches. The CDR3 DNA follows: TGTGCCACCAGTCCACAGGGGCATGAGCAGTTCTTC. Translating it yields CATSPQGHEQFF.

Points on this clonotype: A read error may explain this, as a much larger clone is one base away. This chain connects TRBV11-2 to TRBJ2-2; no firm D call. V dropped 5 bases and J dropped 1 base, with 11 bases sitting between them. Germline-derived CDR1 and CDR2 are SGHAT and FQNNGV. The CDR3 sequence is 15 residues long. CDR3 nucleotide sequence: TGTGCCAGCAGCCGGAGTTTCTTGAACACCGGGGAGCTGTTTTTT. This sequence encodes CASSRSFLNTGELFF.

This clonotype was counted only a few times. The chain recombines TRBV20-1 with TRBJ2-5; 14 bases map to TRBD2. Germline lookup yields CDR1 DFQATT and CDR2 SNEGSKA (reference sequence). This CDR3 has 16 amino acids. Trimming took 5 bases from V and 4 from J; bases not matched to a gene: 9. CDR3 nucleotides: TGCAGTGCTCTCTGGACTAGCGGGGGGCCGGGAGAGACCCAGTACTTC. This encodes CSALWTSGGPGETQYF.

This clonotype was observed a handful of times. CDR3 nucleotide sequence: TGCAGCGTTGCGGCGGGGGCCGTCGACAATGAGCAGTTCTTC. Its translation is CSVAAGAVDNEQFF. The chain couples TRBV29-1 to TRBJ2-1; maybe TRBD2 (7 bases). Germline V gives CDR1 SQVTM, CDR2 ANQGSEA. This CDR3 is built from 14 residues. With 4 bases removed from V and 5 bases from J, the gap between germline ends came to 15 bases.

This chain joins TRBV27 and TRBJ1-1; D not certain. Germline V gene data show CDR1 as MNHEY and CDR2 as SMNVEV (reference sequence). The CDR3 contains 13 residues. Trimming took off 6 bases at V and 0 bases at J, with 8 bases between the two ends. CDR3 region: CASSAILNTEAFF. CDR3 bases: TGTGCCAGCAGCGCCATCCTGAACACTGAAGCTTTCTTT.

The chain couples TRBV20-1 to TRBJ1-1; D unclear. This CDR3 has 12 amino acids. Germline lookup yields CDR1 DFQATT and CDR2 SNEGSKA (reference sequence). Trimming took off 6 bases at V and 0 bases at J, with 8 bases between the two ends. The CDR3 reads CSAHRMNTEAFF. The CDR3 DNA sequence: TGCAGTGCCCACCGGATGAACACTGAAGCTTTCTTT.

The V and J genes are TRBV7-9 and TRBJ1-6, with TRBD1 identical over 7 bases. Trimming at V came to 4 bases and at J to 5 bases, leaving 2 bases not matched to a gene. The CDR3 loop spans 14 amino acids. Germline CDR1 is SEHNR and CDR2 is FQNEAQ (reference sequence). Here the CDR3 reads CASSSQGNNSPLHF. CDR3 sequence (DNA): TGTGCCAGCAGCTCACAGGGGAATAATTCACCCCTCCACTTT.

This clonotype has more than one count but fewer than ten. The chain has TRBV5-1 and TRBJ2-1; D perhaps matches TRBD2 (7 bases). This CDR3 comprises 14 residues. Germline lookup yields CDR1 SGHRS and CDR2 YFSETQ. V lost 2 bases, J lost 6 bases, and 12 bases lay in between. The CDR3, as DNA: TGCGCCAGCAGCTTAAGGGGGGGCAGCAATGAGCAGTTCTTC. Residues: CASSLRGGSNEQFF.

This sequence joins TRBV3-1 and TRBJ1-1; no definite D call. CDR1 and CDR2 from the germline V gene are LGHDT and YNNKEL (reference sequence). CDR3 size: 12 residues. V lost 5 bases and J 7 bases, leaving 11 bases between the germline ends. CDR3 sequence: CASSTPGVEAFF. As DNA, the CDR3 is TGTGCCAGCAGCACTCCTGGGGTTGAAGCTTTCTTT.

This chain uses TRBV5-4 with TRBJ1-1, with unresolved D. Germline CDR1 SGHNT, CDR2 YYREEE (reference sequence). The length of the CDR3 is 16 residues. V was shortened by 0 bases and J by 0 bases, with 12 bases between the two germline ends. The CDR3 protein is CASSLGAAGLNTEAFF. DNA of the CDR3: TGTGCCAGCAGCTTGGGGGCCGCGGGTTTGAACACTGAAGCTTTCTTT.

This chain connects TRBV5-1 to TRBJ1-6; no definite D call. The CDR3 consists of 16 residues. Between the trimmed V and J ends, which lost 3 bases and 9 bases, there was a span of 19 bases. The germline V gene has CDR1 SGHRS and CDR2 YFSETQ. The CDR3 DNA sequence: TGCGCCAGCAGCTCACCGGGCCTTGGGGAAAGTTCACCCCTCCACTTT. The encoded protein is CASSSPGLGESSPLHF.

This clonotype has just a few counts. J is TRBJ2-3 and V is TRBV5-1; D uncertain. Between the trimmed V and J ends, which lost 6 bases and 0 bases, there was a span of 5 bases. The CDR3 runs 12 residues. CDR1 and CDR2 from the germline V gene are SGHRS and YFSETQ. This chain's CDR3 is CASKESTDTQYF. CDR3 coding DNA: TGCGCCAGCAAGGAAAGCACAGATACGCAGTATTTT.

V and J are TRBV10-2 and TRBJ2-5; no reliable D call. The CDR3 spans 13 residues. Germline lookup yields CDR1 WSHSY and CDR2 SAAADI. Trimming shortened V by 4 bases and J by 4 bases, and 10 bases separated the two germline ends. The CDR3 is CASSGALLETQYF. The DNA of the CDR3 is TGCGCCAGCAGTGGGGCGCTCCTAGAGACCCAGTACTTC.

This clonotype was observed a handful of times. The rearrangement uses TRBV5-1 and TRBJ2-2; D unclear. The CDR3 runs to 12 residues. Germline-derived CDR1 and CDR2 are SGHRS and YFSETQ. Trimming cost V 4 bases and J 5 bases, with 6 bases left between them. The CDR3 spells CASSTSTGELFF. The CDR3 DNA sequence: TGCGCCAGCAGCACCTCGACCGGGGAGCTGTTTTTT.

The sample holds a few counts of this clonotype. V is TRBV2 and J is TRBJ2-3; D could derive from TRBD1 or TRBD2 (6 bases each). CDR1 is SNHLY, CDR2 FYNNEI, per germline. This CDR3 is built from 14 residues. With 9 bases removed from V and 0 bases from J, the gap between germline ends came to 13 bases. The DNA for the CDR3 is TGTGCCAGTTGGGGGGCAACGAGCACAGATACGCAGTATTTT. Protein product: CASWGATSTDTQYF.

The sample holds a few counts of this clonotype. The chain is built from TRBV6-5 and TRBJ2-1; no firm D call. V lost 5 bases and J 7 bases, leaving 12 bases between the germline ends. This CDR3 has 13 amino acids. Germline CDR1 MNHEY, CDR2 SVGAGI. CDR3: CASSTPHRNEQFF. CDR3 DNA: TGTGCCAGCAGTACCCCCCATCGGAATGAGCAGTTCTTC.

The chain has TRBV2 and TRBJ1-6; D gene uncertain. V was cut by 8 bases and J by 0 bases, with 11 bases left in between. The CDR3 consists of 15 residues. Looked up from germline, CDR1 is SNHLY and CDR2 is FYNNEI. This CDR3 reads CASAAISSYNSPLHF. The CDR3 nucleotides are TGTGCCAGCGCAGCTATAAGCTCCTATAATTCACCCCTCCACTTT.

Only a few counts were recorded for this clonotype. The V gene is TRBV3-1, the J gene TRBJ2-7; D is undetermined. Trimming pared 3 bases from V and 0 bases from J, leaving 3 bases between. Germline lookup yields CDR1 LGHDT and CDR2 YNNKEL (reference sequence). This CDR3 comprises 12 residues. The DNA of the CDR3 is TGTGCCAGCAGCCAGCGCTCCTACGAGCAGTACTTC. Amino acids: CASSQRSYEQYF.

V is TRBV12-3 or TRBV12-4 and J is TRBJ2-5; D remains ambiguous. The germline V and J ends were trimmed by 3 bases and 9 bases, with 14 bases remaining between them. The CDR3 is made up of 13 amino acids. Written as DNA, the CDR3 is TGTGCCAGCAGTTTTGGTGGAGTCCGGGCCCAGTACTTC. Protein sequence: CASSFGGVRAQYF.

The V and J genes are TRBV18 and TRBJ2-7; D may correspond to TRBD1 or TRBD2 (5 bases each). V was trimmed by 3 bases and J by 3 bases, leaving 15 bases between them. CDR3 length: 15 amino acids. Germline CDR1 and CDR2: KGHSH and LQKENI. CDR3 in amino acids: CASSPGTGGRYEQYF. DNA of the CDR3: TGTGCCAGCTCACCGGGGACGGGTGGTCGCTACGAGCAGTACTTC.